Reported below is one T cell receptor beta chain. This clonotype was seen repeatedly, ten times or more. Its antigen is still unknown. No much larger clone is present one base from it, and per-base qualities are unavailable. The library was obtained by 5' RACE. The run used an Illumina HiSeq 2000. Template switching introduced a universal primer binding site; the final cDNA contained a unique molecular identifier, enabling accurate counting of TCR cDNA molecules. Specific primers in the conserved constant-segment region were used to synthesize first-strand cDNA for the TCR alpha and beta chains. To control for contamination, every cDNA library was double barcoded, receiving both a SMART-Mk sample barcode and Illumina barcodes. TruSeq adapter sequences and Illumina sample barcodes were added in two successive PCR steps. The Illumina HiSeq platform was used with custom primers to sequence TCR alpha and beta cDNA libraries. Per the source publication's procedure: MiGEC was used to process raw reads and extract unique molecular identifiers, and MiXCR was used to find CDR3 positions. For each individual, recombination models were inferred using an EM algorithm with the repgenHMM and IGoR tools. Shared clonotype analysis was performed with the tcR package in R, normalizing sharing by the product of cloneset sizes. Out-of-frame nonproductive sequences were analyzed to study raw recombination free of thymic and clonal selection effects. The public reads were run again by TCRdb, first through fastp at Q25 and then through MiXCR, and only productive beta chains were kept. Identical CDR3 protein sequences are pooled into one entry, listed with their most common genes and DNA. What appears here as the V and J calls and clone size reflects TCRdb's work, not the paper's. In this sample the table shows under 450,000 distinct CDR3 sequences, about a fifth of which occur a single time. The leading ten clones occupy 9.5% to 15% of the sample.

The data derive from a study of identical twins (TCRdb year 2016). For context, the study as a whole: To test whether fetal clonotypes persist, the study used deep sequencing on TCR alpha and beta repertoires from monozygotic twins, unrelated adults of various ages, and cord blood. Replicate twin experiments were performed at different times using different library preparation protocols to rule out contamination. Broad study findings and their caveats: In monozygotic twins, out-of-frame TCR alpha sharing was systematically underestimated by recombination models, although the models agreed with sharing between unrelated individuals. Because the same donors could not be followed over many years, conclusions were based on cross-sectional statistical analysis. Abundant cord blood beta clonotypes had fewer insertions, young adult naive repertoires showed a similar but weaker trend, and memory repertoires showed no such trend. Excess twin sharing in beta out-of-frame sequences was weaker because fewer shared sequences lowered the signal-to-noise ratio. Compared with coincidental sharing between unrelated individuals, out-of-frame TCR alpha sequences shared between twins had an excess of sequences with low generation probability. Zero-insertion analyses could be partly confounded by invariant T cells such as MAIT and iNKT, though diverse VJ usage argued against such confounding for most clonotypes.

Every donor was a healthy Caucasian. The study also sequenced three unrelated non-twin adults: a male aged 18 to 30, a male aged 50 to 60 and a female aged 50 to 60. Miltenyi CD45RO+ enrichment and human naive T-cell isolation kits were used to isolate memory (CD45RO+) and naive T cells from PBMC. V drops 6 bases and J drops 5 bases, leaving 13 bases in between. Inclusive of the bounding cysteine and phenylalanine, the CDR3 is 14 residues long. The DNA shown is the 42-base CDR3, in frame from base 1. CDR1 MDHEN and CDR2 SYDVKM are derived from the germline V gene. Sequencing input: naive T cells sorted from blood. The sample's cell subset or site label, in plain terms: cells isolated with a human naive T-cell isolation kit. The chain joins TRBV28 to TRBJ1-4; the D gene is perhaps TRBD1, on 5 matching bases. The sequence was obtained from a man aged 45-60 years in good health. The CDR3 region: CASSPMGRNEKLFF. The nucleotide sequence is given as TGTGCCAGCAGCCCAATGGGGCGGAATGAAAAACTGTTTTTT.